The rows below give T cell receptor beta chains drawn from one sample of a study of response to subunit inactivated influenza vaccine. TCRdb reanalysed the RT-PCR reads using MiXCR and keeps one entry per CDR3 protein. The sample shows 650,000 to 700,000 distinct CDR3 sequences, around a sixth of them seen only once. This sample comprised PBMCs from blood, obtained 11 to 12 days after vaccination. The receptors shown here come from a man aged 50-60 years who received an inactivated influenza vaccine. CDR3s include the opening cysteine and the closing phenylalanine or tryptophan. A D gene is named only where the DNA matches it firmly. For some rows the clone size is stated as once, few or many, or as a class when expanded; others skip it.

abundance	d_gene	j_gene	v_gene	CDR3nt	CDR3aa
.	.	TRBJ2-1	TRBV28	TGTGCCAGCAGTTTCGCCGGACAGACCTACAATGAGCAGTTCTTC	CASSFAGQTYNEQFF
few	.	TRBJ2-3	TRBV24-1	TGTGCCACCAGTGATCAAGATACGCAGTATTTT	CATSDQDTQYF
many	TRBD1	TRBJ2-1	TRBV28	TGTGCCATCGGCCAGGGGACAGGGAACCATGAGCAGTTCTTC	CAIGQGTGNHEQFF
few	TRBD1	TRBJ2-3	TRBV7-7	TGTGCTAGCAGCCAGGGGGCCGGGGATACGCAGTATTTT	CASSQGAGDTQYF
few	.	TRBJ1-2	TRBV28	TGTGCCAGCAGTTTACCCCCGGGCAACTATGGCTACACCTTC	CASSLPPGNYGYTF
.	.	TRBJ2-3	TRBV9	TGTGCCAGCAGCGCCAACTTTCAGGGATTGTCAGATACGCAGTATTTT	CASSANFQGLSDTQYF
.	TRBD2	TRBJ2-1	TRBV24-1	TGTGCCACCAGTGACCAAGGGACTAGCTATGAGCAGTTCTTC	CATSDQGTSYEQFF
few	.	TRBJ2-1	TRBV16	TGTGCCAGCAGCCAATTGGCGGCCGATGAGCAGTTCTTC	CASSQLAADEQFF
.	TRBD1	TRBJ1-4	TRBV20-1	TGCAGTGCTAGCGGGGACAGGGGAGGGGAAAAACTGTTTTTT	CSASGDRGGEKLFF
.	.	TRBJ2-3	TRBV2	TGTGCCAGCATTAGCGCAGATACGCAGTATTTT	CASISADTQYF
few	.	TRBJ2-4	TRBV7-9	TGTGCCAGCAGCTTGGGGCGAAACATTCAGTACTTC	CASSLGRNIQYF
.	TRBD2	TRBJ2-5	TRBV7-2	TGTGCCAGCAGCCCGGGGATAGCGGGAGGGATGGAGACCCAGTACTTC	CASSPGIAGGMETQYF
.	.	TRBJ2-7	TRBV28	TGTGCCAGCCAGACTTCGACCTACGAGCAGTACTTC	CASQTSTYEQYF
.	TRBD2	TRBJ2-1	TRBV20-1	TGCAGTGCTAGGAGGACTAGCGGGGGTCCCTCCTACAATGAGCAGTTCTTC	CSARRTSGGPSYNEQFF
few	TRBD2	TRBJ2-2	TRBV12-3/TRBV12-4	TGTGCCAGCACTCTAGCGGGAGGGGCCACCGGGGAGCTGTTTTTT	CASTLAGGATGELFF
.	TRBD1	TRBJ2-1	TRBV6-5	TGTGCCAGCAGTTACGGGACAGCGCACTACAATGAGCAGTTCTTC	CASSYGTAHYNEQFF
.	.	TRBJ2-4	TRBV23-1	TGCGCCAGCAGTCAATCGAAACTGGGGGGCAACATTCAGTACTTC	CASSQSKLGGNIQYF
.	.	TRBJ2-7	TRBV15	TGTGCCACCAGCAGAGATCCGGGACCCCCGAACGAGCAGTACTTC	CATSRDPGPPNEQYF
.	.	TRBJ2-7	TRBV4-1	TGCGCCAGCAGCCAAGATCCCCAGACAGCTCGATACGAGCAGTACTTC	CASSQDPQTARYEQYF
few	TRBD2	TRBJ2-7	TRBV28	TGTGCCAGCAATAACGGCGGGAGTCTGTACGAGCAGTACTTC	CASNNGGSLYEQYF
many	TRBD1	TRBJ2-7	TRBV12-3/TRBV12-4	TGTGCCAGCAGCCGGGACAGGCCCTACGAGCAGTACTTC	CASSRDRPYEQYF
.	.	TRBJ2-7	TRBV6-5	TGTGCCAGCAGTTACTCGCGGAGGAACCACTACGAGCAGTACTTC	CASSYSRRNHYEQYF
few	.	TRBJ2-7	TRBV15	TGTGCCACCAGCAGAGGCAGGACCTACGAGCAGTACTTC	CATSRGRTYEQYF
few	TRBD1	TRBJ2-5	TRBV5-1	TGCGCCAGCAACATCGGACAGGGTGATCAAATGCAAGGGACCCAGTACTTC	CASNIGQGDQMQGTQYF
.	TRBD1	TRBJ2-1	TRBV6-2/TRBV6-3	TGTGCCAGCAGTCAAACCGGGACAGGGGCCTACAATGAGCAGTTCTTC	CASSQTGTGAYNEQFF
few	.	TRBJ2-1	TRBV7-2	TGTGCCAGCAGCTCCCAGGTTTCGGGGCGCCTAAACAATGAGCAGTTCTTC	CASSSQVSGRLNNEQFF
few	TRBD2	TRBJ2-1	TRBV12-3/TRBV12-4	TGTGCCAGCAGTTTAGCTAGCGGGGGTCGTAATGAGCAGTTCTTC	CASSLASGGRNEQFF
.	TRBD1	TRBJ2-4	TRBV20-1	TGCAGTGCTTTCCGGGACAGGGGGCTTATAGCCAAAAACATTCAGTACTTC	CSAFRDRGLIAKNIQYF
many	.	TRBJ2-1	TRBV5-1	TGCGCCAGCAGCTTGGCGGTAGGCAATGAGCAGTTCTTC	CASSLAVGNEQFF
once	.	TRBJ2-3	TRBV9	TGTGCCAGCAGTCTACCGGGCAGTTATAGAGATACGCAGTATTTT	CASSLPGSYRDTQYF
many	.	TRBJ2-2	TRBV4-3	TGCGCCAGCAGCCGAGCTGGGGGTTACACCGGGGAGCTGTTTTTT	CASSRAGGYTGELFF
.	.	TRBJ1-4	TRBV5-1	TGCGCCAGCAGCAGGACCGGACTCGGAACGAATGAAAAACTGTTTTTT	CASSRTGLGTNEKLFF
.	TRBD2	TRBJ2-2	TRBV7-6	TGTGCCGTACTAGGACTAGCGGGAGCGAACACCGGGGAGCTGTTTTTT	CAVLGLAGANTGELFF
few	.	TRBJ2-7	TRBV7-8	TGTGCCAGCAGCTTAGTCTCCGGGCCTGGGTACGAGCAGTACTTC	CASSLVSGPGYEQYF
few	TRBD2	TRBJ2-4	TRBV4-2	TGTGCCAGCAGCCAAGATTATTTGACTAGCGGGAGGGTAGCCAAAAACATTCAGTACTTC	CASSQDYLTSGRVAKNIQYF
.	TRBD1	TRBJ2-1	TRBV24-1	TGTGCCACCAGTGATACAACCGGGACAGGAAACAATGAGCAGTTCTTC	CATSDTTGTGNNEQFF